Shown below are 8 T cell receptor beta chains from a single sample sequenced in a study of T cells after yellow fever vaccination. TCRdb itself ran the 5' RACE reads through MiXCR, one entry per CDR3 protein. The profile shows 250,000 to 300,000 distinct CDR3 sequences, about 5.2% of them singletons. The source was CD4+ T cells sorted from PBMCs, collected on the day of the yellow fever booster vaccination. The receptors were gathered from a man between 18 and 35 years old who received the YFV17D yellow fever vaccine.

This clonotype was recorded many times. The DNA of the CDR3 is TGTGCCAGCAGTTTACCACGTCCCGGACGGAACACCGGGGAGCTGTTTTTT. Translation gives CASSLPRPGRNTGELFF. The V call is TRBV12-3 or TRBV12-4, the J call TRBJ2-2; D unresolved. The V end lost 2 bases, the J end lost 1 base, and 14 bases lay between the germline ends. This CDR3 region has 17 residues.

This clonotype was observed many times. The rearrangement links TRBV27 to TRBJ1-4; D is perhaps TRBD1 (5 bases). Germline V gene lookup returns CDR1 MNHEY and CDR2 SMNVEV (reference sequence). V dropped 6 bases and J dropped 4 bases, with 12 bases sitting between them. The CDR3 covers 14 residues. CDR3 in amino acids: CASRTVDGNEKLFF. In nucleotides, the CDR3 is TGTGCCAGCAGGACAGTGGACGGTAATGAAAAACTGTTTTTT.

This clonotype was counted a few times. The chain recombines TRBV23-1 with TRBJ2-3; D is possibly TRBD1 or TRBD2 (5 bases each). TRBV23-1 falls under the ORF class, with uncertain function. This CDR3 spans 18 amino acids. Trimming removed 1 base at V and 0 bases at J, with 17 bases between. CDR3 sequence (DNA): TGCGCCAGCAGTCAATGTAGTCGGGGCTTCAGCAGCACAGATACGCAGTATTTT. Residues: CASSQCSRGFSSTDTQYF.

This clonotype came up a few times. The rearrangement joins TRBV4-2 to TRBJ2-7, with D unclear. The CDR3 spans 15 residues. Per germline, CDR1 LGHNA and CDR2 YNFKEQ. V shed 4 bases and J shed 3 bases, with 16 bases lying between them. CDR3 in amino acids: CASSLSSSGVYEQYF. The DNA for the CDR3 is TGTGCCAGCAGCCTTAGCTCCTCCGGAGTCTACGAGCAGTACTTC.

This chain connects TRBV5-6 to TRBJ2-7; 7 nucleotides line up with TRBD1. The germline V gene encodes CDR1 SGHDT and CDR2 YYEEEE. After removal of 4 bases from V and 2 bases from J, the junction contained 6 bases not matched to a gene. This CDR3 comprises 14 residues. The CDR3 loop reads CASSGMDRTYEQYV. In nucleotides, the CDR3 is TGTGCCAGCAGCGGCATGGACAGGACCTACGAGCAGTACGTC.

This chain uses TRBV5-1 with TRBJ2-6; unclear D gene. Germline V CDR1 and CDR2: SGHRS, YFSETQ. The CDR3 runs to 16 residues. Trimming stripped 0 bases from V and 4 bases from J, with 11 bases between. The DNA for the CDR3 is TGCGCCAGCAGCTTGGTGGTCGGCTCCGGGGCCAACGTCCTGACTTTC. It codes for CASSLVVGSGANVLTF.

This clonotype was counted at least ten times. V is TRBV5-1 and J is TRBJ2-1; D remains unclear. From germline, CDR1 is SGHRS and CDR2 YFSETQ. The V gene lost 0 bases and the J gene lost 0 bases, with 7 bases spanning the gap. The CDR3 is 15 residues long. CDR3 sequence: CASSLARTSYNEQFF. CDR3 DNA: TGCGCCAGCAGCTTGGCGCGGACCTCCTACAATGAGCAGTTCTTC.

This clonotype occurred a few times. This rearrangement joins TRBV29-1 to TRBJ2-1; D gene uncertain. This CDR3 is built from 12 residues. V shed 4 bases and J shed 7 bases, with 11 bases lying between them. Germline-derived CDR1 and CDR2 are SQVTM and ANQGSEA. DNA of the CDR3: TGCAGCGTTGCAGTGGGTACTAATGAGCAGTTCTTC. Translating gives CSVAVGTNEQFF.